The 17 T cell receptor beta chains below all came from one sample that was sequenced in a study of blood T cell repertoires in COVID-19. The protocol was immunoSEQ multiplex PCR, while the TCRdb copy is restricted to in-frame clones and leaves out a portion. Among a few hundred thousand clones, under 90% were seen once, and the ten largest hold 1.7%. Sequences were obtained from PBMCs or T cells enriched from blood (not recorded which). Every receptor here comes from a woman aged 25 to 39 who had recovered from COVID-19.

The chain carries TRBV7-9 and TRBJ1-2, with 11 bases fitting TRBD1. The CDR3 loop spans 12 amino acids. Looked up from germline, CDR1 is SEHNR and CDR2 is FQNEAQ (reference sequence). V was clipped by 8 bases and J by 7 bases; unmatched bases: 3. The CDR3 loop reads CASGQGARGYTF. The CDR3 bases are TGTGCCAGCGGACAGGGGGCGCGTGGCTACACCTTC.

The gene calls are TRBV6-2 or TRBV6-3 and TRBJ1-5; 7 nucleotides match TRBD1. Per the germline V gene, CDR1 is MNHEY and CDR2 is SVGEGT. V was pared by 5 bases and J by 5 bases, with 12 bases of the junction left unmatched. This CDR3 region has 16 residues. The CDR3 DNA reads as TGTGCCAGCAGTCTGACAGGGTTCGGATTTTATCAGCCCCAGCATTTT. It encodes CASSLTGFGFYQPQHF.

This sequence joins TRBV7-2 and TRBJ2-1; 7 nucleotides match TRBD2. V was pared by 3 bases and J by 6 bases, with 8 bases of the junction left unmatched. The germline V gene encodes CDR1 SGHTA and CDR2 FQGNSA. This CDR3 has 15 residues. In nucleotides, the CDR3 is TGTGCCAGCAGCTTCGGTGGGAGGGCGTCCAATGAGCAGTTCTTC. It codes for CASSFGGRASNEQFF. The full variable domain, in which reference TRBV7-2 and TRBJ2-1 provide the parts outside the CDR3, is GAGVSQSPSNKVTEKGKDVELRCDPISGHTALYWYRQSLGQGLEFLIYFQGNSAPDKSGLPSDRFSAERTGGSVSTLTIQRTQQEDSAVYLCASSFGGRASNEQFFGPGTRLTVL.

The chain links TRBV5-1 to TRBJ2-1, with TRBD2 matching over 14 bases. Germline V CDR1 and CDR2: SGHRS, YFSETQ. This CDR3 has 15 amino acids. The V segment lost 3 bases and the J segment 9 bases; nucleotides outside the gene matches: 5. The CDR3 DNA reads TGCGCCAGCAGCTCGCGACTAGCGGGAGGGGGTGAGCAGTTCTTC. Translation gives CASSSRLAGGGEQFF.

The chain joins TRBV12-3 or TRBV12-4 to TRBJ1-5; D remains unclear. The length of the CDR3 is 13 residues. Trimming took off 6 bases at V and 6 bases at J, with 12 bases between the two ends. The CDR3 region has the DNA TGTGCCAGCAGCATAGCCGCCATTCAGCCCCAGCATTTT. Translated, it gives CASSIAAIQPQHF.

This rearrangement joins TRBV3-1 (or the pseudogene TRBV3-2) to TRBJ2-1; TRBD2 agrees at 7 bases. This CDR3 is built from 14 residues. Germline V gene sequence: CDR1 LGHDT, CDR2 YNNKEL (reference sequence). With 5 bases clipped from V and 7 bases from J, the junction kept 8 bases outside the gene matches. CDR3 protein: CASSKKLAPNEQFF. DNA for the CDR3: TGTGCCAGCAGCAAAAAACTAGCGCCTAATGAGCAGTTCTTC.

This clone was observed a single time. J is TRBJ2-6 and V is TRBV3-1 (or the pseudogene TRBV3-2); D not resolved. Germline V CDR1 and CDR2: LGHDT, YNNKEL (reference sequence). The CDR3 is 15 amino acids. With 4 bases removed from V and 0 bases from J, the gap between germline ends came to 7 bases. CDR3 region: CASSPVPSGANVLTF. CDR3 DNA: TGTGCCAGCAGCCCGGTTCCCTCTGGGGCCAACGTCCTGACTTTC.

This chain joins TRBV10-3 and TRBJ1-2; D uncertain. CDR1 and CDR2 (germline): ENHRY, SYGVKD. CDR3 length: 15 amino acids. V was shortened by 6 bases and J by 4 bases, with 18 bases between the two germline ends. This chain's CDR3 is CAIRDGSLGGYGYTF. CDR3 in DNA: TGTGCCATCAGGGACGGGTCCCTGGGAGGCTATGGCTACACCTTC.

The count of this clone is one. The chain links TRBV27 to TRBJ2-2, with 8 nucleotides matching TRBD1. Per the germline V gene, CDR1 is MNHEY and CDR2 is SMNVEV (reference sequence). The CDR3 spans 15 residues. Unmatched junction bases numbered 2, after V lost 1 base and J lost 4 bases. CDR3 loop: CASSLYGTGTGELFF. CDR3 DNA sequence: TGTGCCAGCAGTTTATATGGGACAGGCACCGGGGAGCTGTTTTTT.

V is TRBV5-4 and J is TRBJ1-1, with 8 bases aligning to TRBD1. This CDR3 is 15 amino acids long. Unmatched junction bases numbered 7, after V lost 5 bases and J lost 1 base. Germline assignment: CDR1 SGHNT and CDR2 YYREEE (reference sequence). The CDR3 loop reads CASSIPTGGNTEAFF. CDR3 nucleotides: TGTGCCAGCAGTATCCCCACAGGGGGGAACACTGAAGCTTTCTTT.

The V and J genes are TRBV19 and TRBJ2-3, with TRBD1 matching 9 bases. The ends lost 1 base at V and 3 bases at J; junction bases unmatched: 8. Germline-derived CDR1 and CDR2 are LNHDA and SQIVND (reference sequence). This CDR3 spans 17 amino acids. The DNA of the CDR3 is TGTGCCAGTAGTATAGGGAGGACAGGGGTACGGACAGATACGCAGTATTTT. Translation gives CASSIGRTGVRTDTQYF.

This clone has only a few counts. The gene calls are TRBV12-3 or TRBV12-4 and TRBJ2-3, with D possibly TRBD1 on 5 matching bases. Trimming removed 6 bases from V and 6 bases from J, with 13 bases in between. The CDR3 length is 13 residues. The CDR3 sequence is CASRRGSADTQYF. The CDR3 nucleotides read TGTGCCAGCAGAAGGGGAAGTGCGGATACGCAGTATTTT.

This clone was picked up one time. The rearrangement joins TRBV18 to TRBJ2-1, with 7 nucleotides matching TRBD1. This CDR3 comprises 15 residues. J was trimmed by 15 bases and V by 0 bases; bases with no gene match: 14. Looked up from germline, CDR1 is KGHSH and CDR2 is LQKENI. CDR3 amino acids: CASSPPSGRQGDTFF. The DNA for the CDR3 is TGTGCCAGCTCACCACCCTCCGGGCGGCAGGGGGATACGTTCTTC. The full variable domain, completed using reference TRBV18 and TRBJ2-1, is NAGVMQNPRHLVRRRGQEARLRCSPMKGHSHVYWYRQLPEEGLKFMVYLQKENIIDESGMPKERFSAEFPKEGPSILRIQQVVRGDSAAYFCASSPPSGRQGDTFFGPGTRLTVL.

This clone was observed a handful of times. The chain couples TRBV7-6 to TRBJ2-7; the D is unclear. CDR1 and CDR2 from the germline V gene are SGHVS and FNYEAQ. The CDR3 sequence is 14 residues long. V lost 1 base and J lost 9, with 16 bases in between. CDR3 sequence: CASSLDLAAHAQYF. The CDR3 DNA is TGTGCCAGCAGCTTAGATTTAGCAGCCCATGCGCAGTACTTC.

The CDR3 coding sequence is TGTGCCTGGAGTGTACAAGGGGTGGGTTCACCCCTCCACTTT. It is translated as CAWSVQGVGSPLHF. The chain joins TRBV30 to TRBJ1-6, with D perhaps TRBD1 (5 bases). CDR3 length: 14 amino acids. The V gene's germline CDR1 is GTSNPN and CDR2 SVGIG (reference sequence). V was shortened by 0 bases and J by 9 bases, with 12 bases between the two germline ends.

This clone appeared once. The gene calls are TRBV5-1 and TRBJ1-1; D possibly corresponds to TRBD1 (5 bases). CDR3 size: 16 residues. The germline V and J ends were trimmed by 5 bases and 10 bases, with 27 bases remaining between them. The germline CDR1 and CDR2 sequences are SGHRS and YFSETQ. The CDR3 DNA reads TGCGCCAGCAGACGGGGAAGCGGGGCCTCGGGGACGGTAGCTTTCTTT. Translation gives CASRRGSGASGTVAFF.

This clone came up once. The V and J genes are TRBV11-3 and TRBJ1-1; a weak D match, TRBD1 (5 bases). CDR1 SGHNT and CDR2 YENEEA come from the germline V gene. CDR3 size: 14 residues. V lost 5 bases, J lost 1 base, and 11 bases lay in between. The DNA of the CDR3 is TGTGCCAGCAGCCCAGGGCCCCGGAACACTGAAGCTTTCTTT. Translated: CASSPGPRNTEAFF.